The 19 T cell receptor beta chains in this list originate from one sample, sequenced in a study of T cell repertoires in cytomegalovirus infection. Their cognate antigens are unknown. TCRdb redid the calling of the reads with MiXCR, one entry per CDR3 protein. The sample includes about 830,000 distinct CDR3 sequences, approximately 32% of them seen just once. The specimen was cultured CD8+ T cells from PBMCs, collected from culture after CMV antigen stimulation. These receptors were collected from a human donor in good health (CMV status not recorded). Some clones in this sample may be carry-over from other donors' samples.

The rearrangement uses TRBV13 and TRBJ1-2, with 10 bases identical to TRBD1. Germline CDR1 PRHDT, CDR2 FYEKMQ (reference sequence). V shed 4 bases, J shed 1 base, and the junction held 24 bases outside the gene matches. This CDR3 comprises 22 residues. CDR3 residues: CASSSRWTGQGTTSRFNYGYTF. The CDR3 bases are TGTGCCAGCAGCTCCAGATGGACGGGACAGGGGACCACATCTCGTTTTAACTATGGCTACACCTTC.

In this sample, this clonotype turned up a few times. This rearrangement joins TRBV6-5 to TRBJ1-1, with D possibly matching TRBD1 (5 bases). Trimming removed 7 bases at V and 7 bases at J, with 13 bases between. Germline V CDR1 and CDR2: MNHEY, SVGAGI. This CDR3 has 12 amino acids. The CDR3 region has the DNA TGTGCCAGCACCCCAGGGAGGGGTGAAGCTTTCTTT. Its translation: CASTPGRGEAFF.

This clonotype was counted only a few times. V and J are TRBV7-9 and TRBJ2-1; the D gene is possibly TRBD1 (5 bases). This CDR3 has 13 amino acids. Germline V gene lookup returns CDR1 SEHNR and CDR2 FQNEAQ (reference sequence). Trimming took 2 bases from V and 8 from J, leaving 10 bases between them. This chain's CDR3 is CASSLRGSDEQFF. CDR3 nucleotide sequence: TGTGCCAGCAGCTTAAGGGGTTCCGATGAGCAGTTCTTC.

The chain links TRBV2 to TRBJ2-1; TRBD2 aligns across 7 bases. The CDR3 is 14 residues long. J lost 6 bases, V lost 6 bases, and 8 bases had no gene match. Germline CDR1 is SNHLY and CDR2 is FYNNEI. CDR3 loop: CASRAPGGTNEQFF. The CDR3 DNA follows: TGTGCCAGCAGAGCCCCGGGAGGTACCAATGAGCAGTTCTTC.

This clonotype was observed a handful of times. This chain uses TRBV9 with TRBJ2-2; no clear D gene. V was cut by 1 base and J by 2 bases, with 6 bases left in between. Per the germline V gene, CDR1 is SGDLS and CDR2 is YYNGEE. The CDR3 runs 14 residues. The CDR3 bases are TGTGCCAGCAGCGTATTCCGAAACACCGGGGAGCTGTTTTTT. Encoded protein: CASSVFRNTGELFF.

In this sample, this clonotype turned up a few times. This chain links TRBV7-9 with TRBJ2-7; 9 bases line up with TRBD1. CDR1 SEHNR and CDR2 FQNEAQ come from the germline V gene (reference sequence). Trimming cost V 4 bases and J 4 bases; bases outside gene matches: 8. This CDR3 comprises 15 residues. The CDR3 loop is CASSSQGGQGYEQYF. The DNA for the CDR3 is TGTGCCAGCAGCTCCCAGGGGGGACAGGGTTACGAGCAGTACTTC.

This clonotype was detected a few times. This chain connects TRBV7-6 to TRBJ1-5; the D gene is possibly TRBD1 (5 bases). Trimming took off 6 bases at V and 5 bases at J, with 17 bases between the two ends. The germline V gene has CDR1 SGHVS and CDR2 FNYEAQ. The CDR3 runs 15 residues. The CDR3 is CASSAWAGIDQPQHF. The DNA of the CDR3 is TGTGCCAGCAGTGCATGGGCAGGGATAGATCAGCCCCAGCATTTT.

The chain employs TRBV10-2 and TRBJ2-1; weak D call: TRBD2 (6 bases). The V end lost 10 bases, the J end lost 6 bases, and 16 bases lay between the germline ends. Germline CDR1 and CDR2: WSHSY and SAAADI. The CDR3 sequence is 13 residues long. CDR3 loop: CAILDTEGNEQFF. The CDR3 DNA is TGCGCCATTCTAGACACGGAGGGCAATGAGCAGTTCTTC.

This rearrangement joins TRBV11-2 to TRBJ1-3; D is possibly TRBD1 (6 bases). Germline CDR1 is SGHAT and CDR2 is FQNNGV. CDR3 length: 15 amino acids. The ends were cut back, 2 bases at V and 0 bases at J, with 8 bases in the middle. As DNA, the CDR3 is TGTGCCAGCAGCTTACGGGGGGCCTCTGGAAACACCATATATTTT. Residues: CASSLRGASGNTIYF.

The chain carries TRBV6-5 and TRBJ1-5; D unresolved. V lost 6 bases to trimming and J lost 6 bases, with 12 bases between them. Germline assignment: CDR1 MNHEY and CDR2 SVGAGI. The CDR3 spans 13 residues. This CDR3 is CASRGVESQPQHF. CDR3 DNA sequence: TGTGCCAGCAGGGGAGTCGAAAGTCAGCCCCAGCATTTT.

The chain recombines TRBV19 with TRBJ1-5; D call uncertain. Germline CDR1 is LNHDA and CDR2 is SQIVND (reference sequence). The CDR3 totals 16 residues. The V end lost 1 base, the J end lost 0 bases, and 10 bases lay between the germline ends. DNA of the CDR3: TGTGCCAGTAGTATAGTTCTCGACGTTAGCAATCAGCCCCAGCATTTT. It is translated as CASSIVLDVSNQPQHF.

The chain links TRBV7-9 to TRBJ1-2; D uncertain. CDR1 is SEHNR and CDR2 is FQNEAQ in the germline V gene (reference sequence). Trimming shortened V by 0 bases and J by 9 bases, and 17 bases separated the two germline ends. The CDR3 runs 15 residues. In nucleotides, the CDR3 is TGTGCCAGCAGCTTAGCGCTCCACCCGCGGGCGAGCTACACCTTC. It specifies CASSLALHPRASYTF.

This sequence joins TRBV7-4 and TRBJ2-1; the D is unclear. Germline CDR1 is SGHVT and CDR2 is SQSDAQ. This CDR3 comprises 16 residues. V gave up 4 bases and J gave up 6 bases, with 19 bases separating them. CDR3 amino acids: CASSSAMGIILNEQFF. For the CDR3, the DNA is TGTGCCAGCAGCTCCGCAATGGGCATTATCCTCAATGAGCAGTTCTTC.

This clonotype occurred many times. This rearrangement joins TRBV12-3 or TRBV12-4 to TRBJ2-7; D perhaps matches TRBD2 (5 bases). This CDR3 spans 11 amino acids. Trimming cost V 7 bases and J 3 bases, with 7 bases left between them. The CDR3, as DNA: TGTGCCAGCACGGCGGGCTACGAGCAGTACTTC. This encodes CASTAGYEQYF.

This chain connects TRBV28 to TRBJ1-1, with D tentatively TRBD1 (5 bases). CDR1 is MDHEN and CDR2 is SYDVKM in the germline V gene. V lost 5 bases to trimming and J lost 1 base, with 11 bases between them. The CDR3 is 14 residues long. For the CDR3, the DNA is TGTGCCAGCAGTGTTAGGAGGGGGAACACTGAAGCTTTCTTT. Its translation is CASSVRRGNTEAFF.

This chain links TRBV10-1 with TRBJ2-2, with D possibly being TRBD1 (5 bases). CDR3 size: 15 residues. Germline lookup yields CDR1 WNHNN and CDR2 SYGVQD (reference sequence). This CDR3 reads CTTAGQMENTGELFF. DNA of the CDR3: TGCACCACCGCCGGACAAATGGAAAACACCGGGGAGCTGTTTTTT.

This clonotype has a count of ten or more. Here the CDR3 reads CASSFEQANSYNSPLHF. The CDR3 nucleotides are TGTGCCAGCAGCTTCGAACAGGCCAACTCCTATAATTCACCCCTCCACTTT. The gene calls are TRBV7-6 and TRBJ1-6; a weak D match, TRBD1 (5 bases). The CDR3 is 17 residues long. Trimming cost V 3 bases and J 0 bases, with 12 bases left between them. Per germline, CDR1 SGHVS and CDR2 FNYEAQ.

A few counts support this clonotype. The genes are TRBV29-1 and TRBJ1-2; perhaps TRBD1 as D (5 bases). CDR1 is SQVTM, CDR2 ANQGSEA, per germline. Trimming pared 1 base from V and 0 bases from J, leaving 12 bases between. This CDR3 is 15 amino acids long. CDR3 sequence: CSVEAGVGANYGYTF. In DNA form, the CDR3 reads TGCAGCGTTGAAGCAGGTGTAGGGGCTAACTATGGCTACACCTTC. Looking up the rest from reference TRBV29-1 and TRBJ1-2 gives the full variable domain: SAVISQKPSRDICQRGTSLTIQCQVDSQVTMMFWYRQQPGQSLTLIATANQGSEATYESGFVIDKFPISRPNLTFSTLTVSNMSPEDSSIYLCSVEAGVGANYGYTFGSGTRLTVV.

This clonotype was observed many times. The CDR3 DNA reads as TGTGCCAGCAGCGCCCTAGACCGGGACAGGGAGTTCTTC. Its translation: CASSALDRDREFF. V usage is TRBV7-2 and J usage is TRBJ2-1, with 9 bases that match TRBD1. Trimming at V came to 5 bases and at J to 14 bases, leaving 10 bases not matched to a gene. The length of the CDR3 is 13 residues. Germline CDR1 SGHTA, CDR2 FQGNSA.